This T cell receptor beta chain was obtained from a study of T cell repertoires in cytomegalovirus infection. About the research overall: CMV infection and matching HLA type were both indicated by public TCR beta signatures. Study findings and constraints: Pooled public TCR beta family frequency picked out CMV carriers with the relevant HLA. HLA-C-restricted CMV-specific TCR beta clonotypes were dominant in the ex vivo response.

This CDR3 is 15 amino acids long. Trimming at V came to 2 bases and at J to 4 bases, leaving 4 bases not matched to a gene. Germline CDR1 and CDR2: MNHEY and SVGAGI. TCRdb used MiXCR to reprocess the reads, holding one entry per CDR3 protein. The profile shows 270,000 or so distinct CDR3 sequences, 15% to 20% of them singletons. This clonotype turned up a few times. Its antigen is unidentified. Sequenced input: CD8+ T cells from PBMCs. The chain links TRBV6-5 to TRBJ2-3; the match to TRBD2 covers 9 bases. This clonotype was obtained from a human donor in good health (CMV status not recorded). Some clones in this sample may be carry-over from other donors' samples. CDR3 residues: CASSYGGGAADTQYF. Written as DNA, the CDR3 is TGTGCCAGCAGTTACGGCGGGGGGGCGGCAGATACGCAGTATTTT.